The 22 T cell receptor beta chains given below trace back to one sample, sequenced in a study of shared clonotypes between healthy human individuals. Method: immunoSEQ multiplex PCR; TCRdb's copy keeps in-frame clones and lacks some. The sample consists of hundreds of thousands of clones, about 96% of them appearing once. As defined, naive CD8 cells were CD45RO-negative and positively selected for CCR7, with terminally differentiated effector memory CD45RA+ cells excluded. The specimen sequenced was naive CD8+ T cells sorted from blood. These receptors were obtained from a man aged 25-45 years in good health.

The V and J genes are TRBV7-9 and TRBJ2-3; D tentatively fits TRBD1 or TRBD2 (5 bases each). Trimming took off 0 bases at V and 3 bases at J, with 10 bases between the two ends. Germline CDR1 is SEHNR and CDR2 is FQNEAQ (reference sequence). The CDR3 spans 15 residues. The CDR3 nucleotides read TGTGCCAGCAGCTTAGCGTCCAGGGAGACAGATACGCAGTATTTT. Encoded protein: CASSLASRETDTQYF. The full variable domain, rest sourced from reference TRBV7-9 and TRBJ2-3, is DTGVSQNPRHKITKRGQNVTFRCDPISEHNRLYWYRQTLGQGPEFLTYFQNEAQLEKSRLLSDRFSAERPKGSFSTLEIQRTEQGDSAMYLCASSLASRETDTQYFGPGTRLTVL.

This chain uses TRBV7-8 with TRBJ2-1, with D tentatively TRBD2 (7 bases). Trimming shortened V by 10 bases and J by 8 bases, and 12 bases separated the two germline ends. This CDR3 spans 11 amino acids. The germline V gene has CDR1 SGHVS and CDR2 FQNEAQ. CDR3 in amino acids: CATRGRDEQFF. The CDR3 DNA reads TGTGCCACGAGGGGGAGGGATGAGCAGTTCTTC.

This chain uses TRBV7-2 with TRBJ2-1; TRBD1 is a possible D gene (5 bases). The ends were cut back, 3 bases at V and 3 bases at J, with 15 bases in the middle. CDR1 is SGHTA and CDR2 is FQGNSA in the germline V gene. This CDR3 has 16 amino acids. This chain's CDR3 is CASSLGRALVYNEQFF. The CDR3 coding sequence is TGTGCCAGCAGCTTGGGCAGGGCTTTAGTCTACAATGAGCAGTTCTTC.

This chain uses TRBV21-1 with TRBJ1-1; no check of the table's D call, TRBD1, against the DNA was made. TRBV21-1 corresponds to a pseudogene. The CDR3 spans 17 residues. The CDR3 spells CASILKGAGAWGTEAFF. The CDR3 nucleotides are TGTGCCAGCATTCTCAAGGGAGCAGGGGCTTGGGGCACTGAAGCTTTCTTT.

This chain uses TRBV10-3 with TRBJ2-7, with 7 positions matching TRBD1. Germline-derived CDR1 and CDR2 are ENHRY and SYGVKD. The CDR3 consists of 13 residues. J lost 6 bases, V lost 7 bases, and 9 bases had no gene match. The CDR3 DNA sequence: TGTGCCATCACCGGGACAGTTAAGGGCGAGCAGTACTTC. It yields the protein CAITGTVKGEQYF.

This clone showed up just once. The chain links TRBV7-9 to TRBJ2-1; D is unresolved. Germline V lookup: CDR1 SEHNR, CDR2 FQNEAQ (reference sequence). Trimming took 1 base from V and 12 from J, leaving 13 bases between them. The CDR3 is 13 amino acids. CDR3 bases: TGTGCCAGCAGCTTAGAAGGTCAGGACGCGCAGTTCTTC. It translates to CASSLEGQDAQFF.

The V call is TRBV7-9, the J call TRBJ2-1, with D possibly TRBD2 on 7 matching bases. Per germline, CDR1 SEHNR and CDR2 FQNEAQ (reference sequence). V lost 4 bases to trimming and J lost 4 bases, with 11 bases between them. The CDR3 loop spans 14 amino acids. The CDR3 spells CASSSGDYYNEQFF. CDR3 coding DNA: TGTGCCAGCAGCTCAGGGGACTATTACAATGAGCAGTTCTTC. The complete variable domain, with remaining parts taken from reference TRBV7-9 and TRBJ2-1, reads DTGVSQNPRHKITKRGQNVTFRCDPISEHNRLYWYRQTLGQGPEFLTYFQNEAQLEKSRLLSDRFSAERPKGSFSTLEIQRTEQGDSAMYLCASSSGDYYNEQFFGPGTRLTVL.

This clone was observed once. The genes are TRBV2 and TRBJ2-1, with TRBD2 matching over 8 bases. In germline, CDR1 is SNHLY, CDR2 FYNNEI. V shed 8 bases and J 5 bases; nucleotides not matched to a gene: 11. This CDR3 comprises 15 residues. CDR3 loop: CASEERAGEHNEQFF. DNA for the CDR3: TGTGCCAGCGAGGAGCGAGCGGGAGAACACAATGAGCAGTTCTTC.

This chain's CDR3 is CSVVSPLTGELFF. The DNA of the CDR3 is TGCAGCGTGGTCTCTCCCCTCACCGGGGAGCTGTTTTTT. This chain links TRBV29-1 with TRBJ2-2; D unresolved. With 6 bases removed from V and 4 bases from J, the gap between germline ends came to 12 bases. CDR1 and CDR2 (germline): SQVTM, ANQGSEA. The CDR3 is 13 residues long.

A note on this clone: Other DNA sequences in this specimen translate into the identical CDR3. The CDR3 nucleotides read TGTGCCAGCAGCTCCCGCTACGAGCAGTACTTC. Amino acid sequence: CASSSRYEQYF. V is TRBV7-9 and J is TRBJ2-7; D call uncertain. V lost 4 bases to trimming and J lost 3 bases, with 4 bases between them. Germline V gene lookup returns CDR1 SEHNR and CDR2 FQNEAQ (reference sequence). This CDR3 is built from 11 residues.

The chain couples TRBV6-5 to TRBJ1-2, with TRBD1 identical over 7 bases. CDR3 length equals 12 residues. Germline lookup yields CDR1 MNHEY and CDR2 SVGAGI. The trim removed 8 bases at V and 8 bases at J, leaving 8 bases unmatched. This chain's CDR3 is CASASGGEGYTF. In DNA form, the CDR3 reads TGTGCCAGCGCCTCAGGGGGAGAAGGCTACACCTTC.

The CDR3 nucleotides are TGTGCCAGCAGCCACGGTGCTAGCGGCTCCTACGAGCAGTACTTC. Its translation: CASSHGASGSYEQYF. V usage is TRBV14 and J usage is TRBJ2-7, with 7 bases aligning to TRBD2. CDR1 and CDR2 from the germline V gene are SGHDN and FVKESK. Germline trimming cut 3 bases from V and 0 bases from J; bases unmatched to any gene: 5. The CDR3 contains 15 residues. Variable domain in full (rest from reference TRBV14 and TRBJ2-7): EAGVTQFPSHSVIEKGQTVTLRCDPISGHDNLYWYRRVMGKEIKFLLHFVKESKQDESGMPNNRFLAERTGGTYSTLKVQPAELEDSGVYFCASSHGASGSYEQYFGPGTRLTVT.

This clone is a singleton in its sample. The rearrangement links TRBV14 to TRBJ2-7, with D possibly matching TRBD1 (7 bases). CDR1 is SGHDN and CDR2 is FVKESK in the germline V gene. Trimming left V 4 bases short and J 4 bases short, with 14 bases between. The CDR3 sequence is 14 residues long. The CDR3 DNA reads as TGTGCCAGCAGCCGAGGCTCAGGGGGGTACGAGCAGTACTTC. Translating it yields CASSRGSGGYEQYF.

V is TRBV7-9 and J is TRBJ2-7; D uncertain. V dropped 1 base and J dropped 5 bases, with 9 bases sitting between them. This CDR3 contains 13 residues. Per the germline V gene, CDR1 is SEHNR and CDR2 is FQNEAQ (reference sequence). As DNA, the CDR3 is TGTGCCAGCAGCTTAGAGAACCAGGACGAGCAGTACTTC. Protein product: CASSLENQDEQYF.

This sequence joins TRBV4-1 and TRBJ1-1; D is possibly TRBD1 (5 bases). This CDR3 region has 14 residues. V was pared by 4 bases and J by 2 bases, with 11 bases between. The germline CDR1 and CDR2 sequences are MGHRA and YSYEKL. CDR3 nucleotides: TGCGCCAGCAGCCCGCCGGGGGGTAACACTGAAGCTTTCTTT. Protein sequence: CASSPPGGNTEAFF.

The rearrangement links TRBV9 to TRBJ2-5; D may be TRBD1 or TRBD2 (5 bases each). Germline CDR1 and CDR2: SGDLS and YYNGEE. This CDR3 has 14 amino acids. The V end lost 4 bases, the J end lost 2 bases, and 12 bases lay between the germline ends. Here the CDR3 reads CASSNRDQQETQYF. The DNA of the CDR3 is TGTGCCAGCAGCAACCGGGACCAACAAGAGACCCAGTACTTC.

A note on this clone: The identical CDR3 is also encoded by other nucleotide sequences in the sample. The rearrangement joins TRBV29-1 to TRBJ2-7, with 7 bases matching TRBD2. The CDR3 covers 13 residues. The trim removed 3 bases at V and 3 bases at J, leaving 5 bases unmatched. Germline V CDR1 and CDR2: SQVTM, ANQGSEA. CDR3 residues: CSVEEGEGYEQYF. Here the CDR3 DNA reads TGCAGCGTTGAGGAAGGGGAGGGCTACGAGCAGTACTTC.

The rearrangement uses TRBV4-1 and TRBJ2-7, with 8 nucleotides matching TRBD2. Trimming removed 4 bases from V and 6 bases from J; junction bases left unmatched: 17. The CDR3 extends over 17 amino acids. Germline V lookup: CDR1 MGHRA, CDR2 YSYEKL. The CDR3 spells CASSLEDPSGSIREQYF. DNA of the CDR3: TGCGCCAGCAGCCTAGAGGATCCAAGCGGGAGTATCCGCGAGCAGTACTTC.

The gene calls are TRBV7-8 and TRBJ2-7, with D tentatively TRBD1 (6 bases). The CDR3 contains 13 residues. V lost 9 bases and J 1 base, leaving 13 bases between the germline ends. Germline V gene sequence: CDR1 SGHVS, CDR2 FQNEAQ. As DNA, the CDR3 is TGTGCCAGTACGGTTAGGGGGTCCTACGAGCAGTACTTC. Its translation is CASTVRGSYEQYF.

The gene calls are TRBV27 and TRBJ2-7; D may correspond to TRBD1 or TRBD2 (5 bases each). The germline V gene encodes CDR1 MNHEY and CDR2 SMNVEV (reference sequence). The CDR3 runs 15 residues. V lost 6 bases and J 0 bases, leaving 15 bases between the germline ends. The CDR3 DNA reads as TGTGCCAGCAGACCAGGGACGGGAAGCTCCTACGAGCAGTACTTC. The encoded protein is CASRPGTGSSYEQYF.

CDR3 nucleotides: TGTGCCGGACTCGGACAGGGGGCAGGTGGCTACACCTTC. Translating gives CAGLGQGAGGYTF. The genes are TRBV2 and TRBJ1-2, with 11 bases that match TRBD1. The CDR3 covers 13 residues. Trimming removed 11 bases from V and 7 bases from J; junction bases left unmatched: 9. From germline, CDR1 is SNHLY and CDR2 FYNNEI.

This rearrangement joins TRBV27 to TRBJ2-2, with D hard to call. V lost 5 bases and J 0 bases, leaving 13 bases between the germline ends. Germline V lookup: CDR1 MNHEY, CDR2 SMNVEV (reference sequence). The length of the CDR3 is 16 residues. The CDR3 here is CASSQTVHSNTGELFF. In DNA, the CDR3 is TGTGCCAGCAGTCAAACCGTGCACTCGAACACCGGGGAGCTGTTTTTT.